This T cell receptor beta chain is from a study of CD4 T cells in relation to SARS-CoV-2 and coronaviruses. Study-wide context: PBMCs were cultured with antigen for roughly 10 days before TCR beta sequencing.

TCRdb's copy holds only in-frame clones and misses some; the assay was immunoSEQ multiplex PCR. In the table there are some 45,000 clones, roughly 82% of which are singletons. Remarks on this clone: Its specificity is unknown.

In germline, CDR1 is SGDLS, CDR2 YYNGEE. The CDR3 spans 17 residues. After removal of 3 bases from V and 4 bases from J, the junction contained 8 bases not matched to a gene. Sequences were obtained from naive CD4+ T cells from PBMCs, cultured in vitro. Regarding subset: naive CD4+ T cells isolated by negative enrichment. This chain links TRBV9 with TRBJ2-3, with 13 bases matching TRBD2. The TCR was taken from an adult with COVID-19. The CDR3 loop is CASSAPGLAGWADTQYF. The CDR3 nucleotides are TGTGCCAGCAGCGCCCCGGGACTAGCGGGATGGGCAGATACGCAGTATTTT.